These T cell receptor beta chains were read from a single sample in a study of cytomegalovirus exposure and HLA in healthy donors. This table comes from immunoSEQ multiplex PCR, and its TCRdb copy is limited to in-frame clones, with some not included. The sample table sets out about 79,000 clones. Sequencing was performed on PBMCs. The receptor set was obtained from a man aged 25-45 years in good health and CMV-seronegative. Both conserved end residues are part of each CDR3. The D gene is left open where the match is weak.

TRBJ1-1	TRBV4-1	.	TGCGCCAGCAGCCAAGAAGGGACTGTGAACACTGAAGCTTTCTTT	CASSQEGTVNTEAFF
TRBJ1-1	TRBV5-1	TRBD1	TGCGCCAGCAGCCGGGACAGACCTGAAGCTTTCTTT	CASSRDRPEAFF
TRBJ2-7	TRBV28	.	TGTGCCAGCAGAATCGACACAACCTACGAGCAGTACTTC	CASRIDTTYEQYF
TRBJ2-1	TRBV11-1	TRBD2	TGTGCCAGCAGCACCCGCCTAGCGGGATCCTTTGGGCAGTTCTTC	CASSTRLAGSFGQFF
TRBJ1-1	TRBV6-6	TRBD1	TGTGCCAGCAGCCTGGACAGGGGCGCAGTCACTGAAGCTTTCTTT	CASSLDRGAVTEAFF
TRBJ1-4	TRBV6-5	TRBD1	TGTGCCACCACGGGACAGGGTAGTGAAAAACTGTTTTTT	CATTGQGSEKLFF
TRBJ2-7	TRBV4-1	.	TGCGCCAGCAGCCAAGAGGAGGGGATCAACGAGCAGTACTTC	CASSQEEGINEQYF
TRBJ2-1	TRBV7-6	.	TGTGCCAGCAGCCACCTGGCGGAGGACAATGAGCAGTTCTTC	CASSHLAEDNEQFF
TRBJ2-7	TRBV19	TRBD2	TGTGCCAGTAGTATAGATCTCCGACTAGCGGTCTACGAGCAGTACTTC	CASSIDLRLAVYEQYF
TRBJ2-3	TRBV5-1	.	TGCGCCAGCAGCTTGACAACAGGGTCCGGAACGCAGTATTTT	CASSLTTGSGTQYF
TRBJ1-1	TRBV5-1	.	TGCGCCAGCAGCTACGAGGAGGGGACCACGATTTTCTTT	CASSYEEGTTIFF
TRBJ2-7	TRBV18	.	TGTGCCAGCTCATCCAACTACCGGGTGACCGAGCAGTACTTC	CASSSNYRVTEQYF
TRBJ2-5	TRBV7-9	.	TGTGCCAGCAGCTTAAGCGGACAGCTGAAAGAGACCCAGTACTTC	CASSLSGQLKETQYF
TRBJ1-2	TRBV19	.	TGTGCCAGTAGTATCGGACAGCTCTATGGCTACACCTTC	CASSIGQLYGYTF
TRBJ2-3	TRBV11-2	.	TGTGCCAGCAGTCCTCACGTAGCGGTTGAGGATACGCAGTATTTT	CASSPHVAVEDTQYF
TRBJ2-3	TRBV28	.	TGTGCCAGCAGTCCGGACTCTTCCACAGATACGCAGTATTTT	CASSPDSSTDTQYF
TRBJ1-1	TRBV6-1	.	TGTGCCAGCAGCCCTTTGAGAGGAGGAGACACTGAAGCTTTCTTT	CASSPLRGGDTEAFF
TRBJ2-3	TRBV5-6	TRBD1	TGTGCCAGCAGGCTCTTTGACAGGGGCACAGATACGCAGTATTTT	CASRLFDRGTDTQYF
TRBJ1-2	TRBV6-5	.	TGTGCCACCGCGAGTTCTAACTATGGCTACACCTTC	CATASSNYGYTF
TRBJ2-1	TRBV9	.	TGTGCCAGCTCCACCGGGGGTTACAATGAGCAGTTCTTC	CASSTGGYNEQFF
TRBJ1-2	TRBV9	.	TGTGCCAGCAGCGTAGATCCCACTCACTATGGCTACACCTTC	CASSVDPTHYGYTF
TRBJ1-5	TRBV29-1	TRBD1	TGCAGCGTGACGGACAGGGGGCAGCCCCAGCATTTT	CSVTDRGQPQHF
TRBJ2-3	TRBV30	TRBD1	TGTGCCTGTGGGACAGGGGGAGTGGATACGCAGTATTTT	CACGTGGVDTQYF